Relative to its sample, the clone carrying this T cell receptor (beta chain) is medium-sized (0.01 to 0.1%). This sample was included in a study of blood T cell repertoires in COVID-19. This CDR3 is 14 amino acids long. The germline gives CDR1 SGHTA, CDR2 FQGTGA. Between the trimmed V and J ends, which lost 0 bases and 6 bases, there was a span of 8 bases. Sequencing was performed with immunoSEQ multiplex PCR; in TCRdb, only in-frame clones are kept and a portion is missing. The data show around 160,000 clones, just over 85% seen once. This receptor was obtained from a man aged 55 to 70 with acute or convalescent COVID-19. The rearrangement links TRBV7-3 to TRBJ2-2; tentatively, D is TRBD2 (5 bases). The sample comprised peripheral blood. This chain's CDR3 is CASSLTTGAGELFF. CDR3 DNA sequence: TGTGCCAGCAGCTTAACGACCGGGGCCGGGGAGCTGTTTTTT.